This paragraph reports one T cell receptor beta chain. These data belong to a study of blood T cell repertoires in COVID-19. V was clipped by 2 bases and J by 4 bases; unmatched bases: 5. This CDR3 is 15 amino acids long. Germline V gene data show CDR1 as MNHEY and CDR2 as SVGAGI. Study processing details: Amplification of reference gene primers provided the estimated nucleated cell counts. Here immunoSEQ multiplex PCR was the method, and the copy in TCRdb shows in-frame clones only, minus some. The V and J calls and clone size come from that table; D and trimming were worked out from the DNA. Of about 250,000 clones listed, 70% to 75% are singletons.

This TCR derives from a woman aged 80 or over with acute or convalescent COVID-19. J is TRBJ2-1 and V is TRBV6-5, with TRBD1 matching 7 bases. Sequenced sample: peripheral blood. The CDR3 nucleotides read TGTGCCAGCAGTTACCATCCGACAGGGTACAATGAGCAGTTCTTC. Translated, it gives CASSYHPTGYNEQFF.